This T cell receptor beta chain was retrieved from a study of T-cell memory formation after mild COVID-19. In its sample, this clonotype was seen a few times. The antigen is undetermined. Study-level findings and limits: Memory sampled before infection contained some responding clones, suggesting cross-reactive memory joined.

TCR alpha and TCR beta cDNA libraries carrying sample barcodes and UMIs were produced by 5'RACE using constant-segment primers. TCRdb independently ran MiXCR on the 5' RACE reads; one entry per CDR3 protein. The sample consists of some 330,000 distinct CDR3 sequences, roughly 20% of them appearing once. The sequence was collected from an adult woman who had mild COVID-19 (a few samples of this study predate the infection). Cell type and time point are not known. The sequenced sample was PBMCs or a T cell subset sorted from them (not recorded which).

CDR3 sequence: CASSSGTGVTEQYF. The CDR3 region has the DNA TGTGCCAGCAGCTCCGGGACAGGGGTTACCGAGCAGTACTTC. V is TRBV9 and J is TRBJ2-7; 10 bases match TRBD1. Germline loops: CDR1 SGDLS, CDR2 YYNGEE. The CDR3 runs 14 residues. The ends lost 4 bases at V and 6 bases at J; junction bases unmatched: 7.